These 22 T cell receptor beta chains came from one sample sequenced in a study of shared clonotypes between healthy human individuals. Repertoires were generated with immunoSEQ multiplex PCR, while TCRdb's copy carries only in-frame clones and drops some. The sample has about 490,000 clones, about 85% seen once. The sequenced material came from PBMCs. The receptors shown here come from a woman in her thirties or forties in good health. Some clones in this sample may be carry-over from other donors' samples.

Concerning this clone itself: The germline gene is not matched at one end of the junction; a read error may be the cause. V gene TRBV7-2 combines with J gene TRBJ2-5; no clear D. The CDR3 length is 13 residues. CDR1 and CDR2 from the germline V gene are SGHTA and FQGNSA. The CDR3 here is CASSQFGQATQYF. In DNA form, the CDR3 reads TGTGCCAGCAGCCAGTTTGGGCAAGCGACCCAGTACTTC.

The V call is TRBV4-1, the J call TRBJ2-5; the match to TRBD1 covers 7 bases. The CDR3 totals 15 residues. The germline CDR1 and CDR2 sequences are MGHRA and YSYEKL. The trim removed 5 bases at V and 4 bases at J, leaving 10 bases unmatched. The CDR3 loop reads CASSTDRGGAETQYF. Here the CDR3 DNA reads TGCGCCAGCAGCACTGATAGAGGGGGCGCAGAGACCCAGTACTTC.

The V gene is TRBV19, the J gene TRBJ1-5; D may be TRBD1 (6 bases). CDR3 length: 14 amino acids. Between the trimmed V and J ends, which lost 2 bases and 4 bases, there was a span of 9 bases. Germline V lookup: CDR1 LNHDA, CDR2 SQIVND (reference sequence). The CDR3 reads CASSIQGQNQPQHF. Here the CDR3 DNA reads TGTGCCAGTAGTATACAGGGGCAAAATCAGCCCCAGCATTTT.

The chain employs TRBV7-9 and TRBJ1-1; D gene ambiguous. V dropped 3 bases and J dropped 6 bases, with 8 bases sitting between them. The CDR3 runs 12 residues. Germline CDR1 SEHNR, CDR2 FQNEAQ (reference sequence). The CDR3 DNA sequence: TGTGCCAGCAGCTTCACGGGTTCTGAAGCTTTCTTT. Translating it yields CASSFTGSEAFF.

V usage is TRBV21-1 and J usage is TRBJ2-7; the table's D call, TRBD1, was not checked against the DNA. TRBV21-1 constitutes a pseudogene. CDR3 size: 15 residues. CDR3 nucleotide sequence: TGTGCCAGCAGCAAATCCGGGACAGAGACCTACGAGCAGTACTTC. Encoded protein: CASSKSGTETYEQYF.

Many counts were recorded for this clone. V and J are TRBV29-1 and TRBJ2-7, with D perhaps given as TRBD1 or TRBD2 (5 bases each). CDR3 size: 12 residues. Germline CDR1 SQVTM, CDR2 ANQGSEA. Trimming removed 6 bases at V and 2 bases at J, with 11 bases between. The CDR3 loop is CSVRDGTYEQYF. CDR3 in DNA: TGCAGCGTCCGGGACGGAACCTACGAGCAGTACTTC.

The chain links TRBV28 to TRBJ1-5, with a tentative D call TRBD1 (5 bases). V dropped 5 bases and J dropped 4 bases, with 18 bases sitting between them. CDR3 length equals 16 residues. Per the germline V gene, CDR1 is MDHEN and CDR2 is SYDVKM. CDR3: CASSPGPLLLNQPQHF. The CDR3 DNA reads as TGTGCCAGCAGTCCGGGACCGTTACTTTTGAATCAGCCCCAGCATTTT.

The chain couples TRBV9 to TRBJ2-3, with D unresolved. This CDR3 spans 16 amino acids. Germline lookup yields CDR1 SGDLS and CDR2 YYNGEE. V was cut by 3 bases and J by 1 base, with 15 bases left in between. The CDR3: CASSAKVGMGTDTQYF. CDR3 nucleotide sequence: TGTGCCAGCAGCGCGAAAGTGGGTATGGGCACAGATACGCAGTATTTT.

The rearrangement joins TRBV29-1 to TRBJ1-3; 7 bases are a match to TRBD1. Per the germline V gene, CDR1 is SQVTM and CDR2 is ANQGSEA. V lost 2 bases and J lost 4; bases outside the gene matches: 5. The CDR3 has 14 amino acids. The CDR3 is CSVEKGAQGNTIYF. The CDR3 DNA sequence: TGCAGCGTTGAAAAGGGGGCGCAGGGAAACACCATATATTTT.

This clone was seen a few times. A read error likely explains this, since a far larger clone differs by one base. This rearrangement joins TRBV5-4 to TRBJ1-1; D perhaps matches TRBD1 (6 bases). The CDR3 consists of 14 residues. The germline V gene encodes CDR1 SGHNT and CDR2 YYREEE (reference sequence). In DNA, the CDR3 is TGTGCCAGCAGCTTGTCGGTCGGGGACACTGAAGCTTCCTTT. This encodes CASSLSVGDTEASF.

The chain uses TRBV28 and TRBJ2-1, with 7 bases lining up with TRBD2. The CDR3 runs 16 residues. Per the germline V gene, CDR1 is MDHEN and CDR2 is SYDVKM. The junction had 7 bases not matched to a gene; V was cut back by 5 bases and J by 0 bases. The DNA for the CDR3 is TGTGCCAGCAGTCGCCTCGGGACTAACTCCTACAATGAGCAGTTCTTC. Amino acids: CASSRLGTNSYNEQFF.

The rearrangement links TRBV19 to TRBJ1-4, with D possibly being TRBD1 (6 bases). V dropped 5 bases and J dropped 8 bases, with 18 bases sitting between them. CDR1 is LNHDA, CDR2 SQIVND, per germline (reference sequence). The CDR3 sequence is 15 residues long. CDR3 sequence reads: CASSSRGGIGEKLFF. The CDR3 nucleotides read TGTGCCAGTAGTTCCCGGGGGGGCATCGGAGAAAAACTGTTTTTT.

The rearrangement uses TRBV18 and TRBJ1-4, with 7 nucleotides matching TRBD1. In germline, CDR1 is KGHSH, CDR2 LQKENI. Trimming cost V 1 base and J 2 bases; bases outside gene matches: 1. The CDR3 has 15 residues. This chain's CDR3 is CASSPRGQTNEKLFF. The CDR3 bases are TGTGCCAGCTCACCACGGGGACAGACTAATGAAAAACTGTTTTTT.

This clone was recorded once. This chain joins TRBV28 and TRBJ2-5, with 8 nucleotides matching TRBD1. The CDR3 runs to 14 residues. J gave up 5 bases and V 2 bases, and 4 bases lay outside the gene matches. Germline V gene lookup returns CDR1 MDHEN and CDR2 SYDVKM. The CDR3 DNA follows: TGTGCCAGCAGTTTACGGACAGGGTGGGAGACCCAGTACTTC. This translates into CASSLRTGWETQYF.

About this clone: Given a far larger clone just one base away, this is likely a sequencing read error. The CDR3 ends on some other residue instead of the conserved phenylalanine or tryptophan, so this is likely a read error. This chain uses TRBV5-1 with TRBJ2-6; D uncertain. Trimming took off 1 base at V and 0 bases at J, with 5 bases between the two ends. The germline gives CDR1 SGHRS, CDR2 YFSETQ. The CDR3 covers 15 residues. The CDR3 loop is CASSLIGSGANVLTL. Here the CDR3 DNA reads TGCGCCAGCAGCTTGATAGGCTCTGGGGCCAACGTCCTGACTCTC.

V usage is TRBV28 and J usage is TRBJ2-1; the D is unclear. Between the trimmed V and J ends, which lost 1 base and 3 bases, there was a span of 7 bases. Germline CDR1 MDHEN, CDR2 SYDVKM. This CDR3 is built from 14 residues. For the CDR3, the DNA is TGTGCCAGCAGTTTATCTCCTAGCTACAATGAGCAGTTCTTC. It specifies CASSLSPSYNEQFF. Together with reference TRBV28 and TRBJ2-1, the CDR3 gives the full variable domain: DVKVTQSSRYLVKRTGEKVFLECVQDMDHENMFWYRQDPGLGLRLIYFSYDVKMKEKGDIPEGYSVSREKKERFSLILESASTNQTSMYLCASSLSPSYNEQFFGPGTRLTVL.

V and J are TRBV5-8 and TRBJ1-5; D not certain. Germline lookup yields CDR1 SGHTS and CDR2 YDEGEE. The CDR3 extends over 12 amino acids. Deletions cut 1 base from V and 4 bases from J, with 3 bases between. The CDR3 DNA follows: TGTGCCAGCAGCTTGCGGAATCAGCCCCAGCATTTT. Its translation is CASSLRNQPQHF.

The V call is TRBV4-3, the J call TRBJ2-7; TRBD2 might be the D (6 bases). V lost 4 bases to trimming and J lost 3 bases, with 22 bases between them. Per germline, CDR1 LGHNA and CDR2 YSLEER. This CDR3 has 17 residues. CDR3 protein: CASSLSRGRDFFYEQYF. CDR3 nucleotides: TGCGCCAGCAGCCTCTCCCGGGGCCGGGACTTCTTCTACGAGCAGTACTTC.

V is TRBV5-4 and J is TRBJ2-2; no clear D gene. Trimming removed 0 bases from V and 4 bases from J, with 7 bases in between. The CDR3 extends over 14 amino acids. CDR1 is SGHNT and CDR2 is YYREEE in the germline V gene (reference sequence). In DNA form, the CDR3 reads TGTGCCAGCAGCTTGGAGGTGACCACCGGGGAGCTGTTTTTT. Protein sequence: CASSLEVTTGELFF.

The chain combines TRBV28 with TRBJ1-4; D is perhaps TRBD1 (5 bases). Per the germline V gene, CDR1 is MDHEN and CDR2 is SYDVKM. The V end was cut by 7 bases, the J end by 7 bases, with 7 bases between. This CDR3 is 11 amino acids long. The CDR3 spells CASTRGEKLFF. CDR3 DNA sequence: TGTGCCAGCACGAGGGGTGAAAAACTGTTTTTT.

The J gene is TRBJ1-1, the V gene TRBV18, with D uncertain. The germline V and J ends were trimmed by 2 bases and 2 bases, with 9 bases remaining between them. Germline V CDR1 and CDR2: KGHSH, LQKENI. The CDR3 consists of 14 residues. CDR3 sequence reads: CASSPNSANTEAFF. The CDR3 DNA reads TGTGCCAGCTCACCAAACTCAGCCAACACTGAAGCTTTCTTT.

A note on this clone: The likely explanation is a read error, given a far larger clone one base away. The gene calls are TRBV28 and TRBJ2-7; 10 nucleotides agree with TRBD1. The CDR3 extends over 16 amino acids. From germline, CDR1 is MDHEN and CDR2 SYDVKM. The CDR3 is CASSSPPGQGSGEQCF. For the CDR3, the DNA is TGTGCCAGCAGTTCCCCTCCGGGACAGGGGTCCGGGGAGCAGTGCTTC. The full variable domain, rest sourced from reference TRBV28 and TRBJ2-7, is DVKVTQSSRYLVKRTGEKVFLECVQDMDHENMFWYRQDPGLGLRLIYFSYDVKMKEKGDIPEGYSVSREKKERFSLILESASTNQTSMYLCASSSPPGQGSGEQCFGPGTRLTVT.